Each of the 12 T cell receptor beta chains below was sequenced from the same sample in a study of CD8 T cells in ankylosing spondylitis. TCRdb analysed the 5' RACE reads with MiXCR anew, one entry per CDR3 protein. The sample has approximately 220,000 distinct CDR3 sequences, 20% to 30% seen once. The sample was blood, either unsorted or a sorted T cell fraction (not recorded which). These receptor sequences come from a male donor with ankylosing spondylitis or in good health (not recorded which).

J is TRBJ2-7 and V is TRBV7-2; 8 bases map to TRBD1. This CDR3 is 15 amino acids long. The germline V gene encodes CDR1 SGHTA and CDR2 FQGNSA. Trimming cost V 5 bases and J 2 bases; bases outside gene matches: 8. The CDR3 nucleotides are TGTGCCAGCAGCATTGGAGGACAGGGCGCCTACGAGCAGTACTTC. Its translation: CASSIGGQGAYEQYF. Combining the CDR3 with reference TRBV7-2 and TRBJ2-7 gives the whole variable domain GAGVSQSPSNKVTEKGKDVELRCDPISGHTALYWYRQSLGQGLEFLIYFQGNSAPDKSGLPSDRFSAERTGGSVSTLTIQRTQQEDSAVYLCASSIGGQGAYEQYFGPGTRLTVT.

This clonotype appeared many times. The CDR3 DNA sequence: TGTGCCAGCAGGACTGAGAAAGTGAATGAGCAGTTCTTC. Amino acid sequence: CASRTEKVNEQFF. This chain links TRBV12-3 or TRBV12-4 with TRBJ2-1, with no clear D. The CDR3 totals 13 residues. Trimming took 6 bases from V and 7 from J, leaving 13 bases between them.

This clonotype was seen a single time. The chain combines TRBV12-3 or TRBV12-4 with TRBJ1-6, with D possibly being TRBD1 (5 bases). Trimming removed 6 bases from V and 7 bases from J, with 19 bases in between. CDR3 length: 16 amino acids. CDR3 loop: CASRGPALGGNSPLHF. The CDR3 region has the DNA TGTGCCAGCAGGGGGCCGGCGCTTGGAGGGAATTCACCCCTCCACTTT.

V usage is TRBV20-1 and J usage is TRBJ2-7; 7 bases map to TRBD1. The CDR3 contains 12 residues. Germline V gene lookup returns CDR1 DFQATT and CDR2 SNEGSKA (reference sequence). The CDR3 loop reads CSVNRGTYEQYF. CDR3 nucleotides: TGCAGCGTTAACAGGGGAACCTACGAGCAGTACTTC.

This clonotype appeared many times. The chain uses TRBV19 and TRBJ1-5; tentatively, D is TRBD1 (5 bases). CDR3 size: 12 residues. Germline CDR1 and CDR2: LNHDA and SQIVND (reference sequence). CDR3 sequence (DNA): TGTGCGGGGGGGGGAACCAATCAGCCCCAGCATTTT. This codes for CAGGGTNQPQHF.

This clonotype was detected a few times. The V gene is TRBV29-1, the J gene TRBJ2-7; unclear D gene. The CDR3 is 11 amino acids. The germline V gene has CDR1 SQVTM and CDR2 ANQGSEA. Trimming left V 7 bases short and J 3 bases short, with 10 bases between. The CDR3 spells CSGRQDYEQYF. The CDR3 DNA follows: TGCAGCGGTCGACAAGACTACGAGCAGTACTTC.

This clonotype was seen only once. J is TRBJ2-1 and V is TRBV16; D uncertain. The CDR3 spans 15 residues. Trimming stripped 2 bases from V and 4 bases from J, with 12 bases between. Germline CDR1 KGHSY, CDR2 FQNENV. The CDR3 sequence: CASSQLGVRYNEQFF. As DNA, the CDR3 is TGTGCCAGCAGCCAACTGGGTGTTCGATACAATGAGCAGTTCTTC. Filled out from reference TRBV16 and TRBJ2-1, the complete variable domain reads GEEVAQTPKHLVRGEGQKAKLYCAPIKGHSYVFWYQQVLKNEFKFLISFQNENVFDETGMPKERFSAKCLPNSPCSLEIQATKLEDSAVYFCASSQLGVRYNEQFFGPGTRLTVL.

The genes are TRBV20-1 and TRBJ2-1; a weak D match, TRBD2 (6 bases). Germline CDR1 reads DFQATT; CDR2 reads SNEGSKA (reference sequence). The CDR3 consists of 14 residues. Trimming pared 6 bases from V and 3 bases from J, leaving 15 bases between. The CDR3 DNA sequence: TGCAGTGCAAAACTAGCCCTTTTCTACAATGAGCAGTTCTTC. This translates into CSAKLALFYNEQFF.

This clonotype has ten or more counts. J is TRBJ2-1 and V is TRBV10-3, with 16 bases fitting TRBD2. CDR3 length: 16 amino acids. Losses at the gene ends were 4 bases for V and 7 bases for J; bases not matched to a gene: 4. The germline CDR1 and CDR2 sequences are ENHRY and SYGVKD. The CDR3 DNA sequence: TGTGCCATCAGTGTGGGACTAGCGGGAGGGATGAATGAGCAGTTCTTC. It encodes CAISVGLAGGMNEQFF.

There are many counts of this clonotype. The chain links TRBV7-9 to TRBJ2-1, with TRBD2 matching 10 bases. In germline, CDR1 is SEHNR, CDR2 FQNEAQ (reference sequence). The CDR3 has 13 residues. J lost 8 bases, V lost 10 bases, and 8 bases had no gene match. In DNA, the CDR3 is TGTGCCATAGGGCTAGCGGGAGCCGATGAGCAGTTCTTC. This sequence encodes CAIGLAGADEQFF.

The chain is built from TRBV4-2 and TRBJ2-5, with a possible D match to TRBD1 (6 bases). The V gene's germline CDR1 is LGHNA and CDR2 YNFKEQ. Trimming cost V 0 bases and J 5 bases, with 19 bases left between them. CDR3 length equals 17 residues. The CDR3 region is CASSQDWGRGIQETQYF. CDR3 DNA: TGTGCCAGCAGCCAAGATTGGGGCAGGGGAATCCAGGAGACCCAGTACTTC.

At least ten counts were recorded for this clonotype. The chain uses TRBV24-1 and TRBJ2-3; 7 bases fit TRBD1. The junction had 4 bases not matched to a gene; V was cut back by 5 bases and J by 0 bases. This CDR3 comprises 15 residues. Germline CDR1 KGHDR, CDR2 SFDVKD. The CDR3 loop reads CATSGGQSSTDTQYF. In nucleotides, the CDR3 is TGTGCCACCAGTGGGGGACAGTCTAGCACAGATACGCAGTATTTT.